One T cell receptor (beta chain) is described in this entry. Original methodology: Amplification of reference gene primers provided the estimated nucleated cell counts. Sequenced by immunoSEQ multiplex PCR; TCRdb stores in-frame clones only, minus some. That table furnishes V, J and clone size, whereas the DNA furnished D and trimming. The table includes around 400,000 clones, approximately 89% detected once. Trimming left V 3 bases short and J 3 bases short, with 13 bases between. Germline CDR1 SGDLS, CDR2 YYNGEE. The CDR3 extends over 15 amino acids. These data come from a study of blood T cell repertoires in COVID-19. The age range of participants was 18 to 89 years, with residence in about two dozen US areas. Participants reported their clinical history, and cohort assignment relied on those reports. During the 2 weeks before they entered the study, exposed participants had met someone with a PCR-confirmed or clinician-diagnosed COVID-19 case.

Input material: PBMCs or T cells enriched from blood (not recorded which). The chain carries TRBV9 and TRBJ1-3; no firm D call. The receptor's source is a woman aged 40 to 55 who had been exposed to COVID-19. The CDR3 protein is CASSAIVNSGNTIYF. The DNA of the CDR3 is TGTGCCAGCAGCGCAATTGTTAACAGTGGAAACACCATATATTTT.